A selection of T cell receptor beta chains follows, all from one sample in a study of OX40 agonist ivuxolimab in advanced cancers. Libraries were prepared by immunoSEQ multiplex PCR; TCRdb keeps only in-frame clonotypes and omits some of them. The sample contains 65,000 to 70,000 clones, 82% of which appear only once. The sequences come from CD4+ or CD8+ T cells sorted from blood, collected in a trial of the OX40 agonist ivuxolimab. All receptors come from an adult with an advanced solid tumor such as melanoma, head and neck, liver or kidney cancer. Both conserved end residues are part of each CDR3. A D gene is named only where the DNA matches it firmly. Rows give clone size only sometimes, using once, few, many, or a class for an expanded clone.

size: NA
V: TRBV29-1
J: TRBJ1-5
D: NA
length: 12
DNA: TGCAGCGTTGTATTGGGAAATCAGCCCCAGCATTTT
CDR3: CSVVLGNQPQHF

size: NA
V: TRBV19
J: TRBJ1-2
D: TRBD1
length: 14
DNA: TGTGCCAGCTTGGGACAGGGTCGTAACTATGGCTACACCTTC
CDR3: CASLGQGRNYGYTF

size: NA
V: TRBV7-2
J: TRBJ1-1
D: NA
length: 13
DNA: TGTGCCAGCAGCCCCGGGGGGAACACTGAAGCTTTCTTT
CDR3: CASSPGGNTEAFF

size: NA
V: TRBV7-3
J: TRBJ2-1
D: TRBD2
length: 14
DNA: TGTGCCAGCAGCGACGGGACTAGCGTGAATGAGCAGTTCTTC
CDR3: CASSDGTSVNEQFF

size: NA
V: TRBV5-8
J: TRBJ2-5
D: NA
length: 13
DNA: TGTGCCAGCAGCAGGGGGTGGTGGGAGACCCAGTACTTC
CDR3: CASSRGWWETQYF

size: NA
V: TRBV2
J: TRBJ1-1
D: NA
length: 12
DNA: TGTGCCAGTGCCTTGGGCGTAACTGAAGCTTTCTTT
CDR3: CASALGVTEAFF

size: once
V: TRBV7-8
J: TRBJ1-1
D: NA
length: 15
DNA: TGTGCCAGCAGCTTAGTTCTGACGGTGAACACTGAAGCTTTCTTT
CDR3: CASSLVLTVNTEAFF

size: NA
V: TRBV7-6
J: TRBJ1-1
D: TRBD1
length: 12
DNA: TGTGCCAGCAGCATTATGACAGGGGAGGCTTTCTTT
CDR3: CASSIMTGEAFF

size: NA
V: TRBV6-5
J: TRBJ2-7
D: NA
length: 11
DNA: TGTGCCAGCAGTGAGATTTACGAGCAGTACTTC
CDR3: CASSEIYEQYF

size: NA
V: TRBV28
J: TRBJ2-3
D: NA
length: 15
DNA: TGTGCCAGCAGTTATCAGCTGGGAAGCACAGATACGCAGTATTTT
CDR3: CASSYQLGSTDTQYF

size: once
V: TRBV6-1
J: TRBJ1-2
D: NA
length: 13
DNA: TGTGCCAGCAGTGAAGCGGGGGACGATGGCTACACCTTC
CDR3: CASSEAGDDGYTF

size: NA
V: TRBV19
J: TRBJ2-5
D: NA
length: 14
DNA: TGTGCCAGTAGTATACAGGGATTGGGGGAGACCCAGTACTTC
CDR3: CASSIQGLGETQYF

size: NA
V: TRBV5-5
J: TRBJ1-6
D: NA
length: 16
DNA: TGTGCCAGCAGACTGAAGGGTGGTTCCTATAATTCACCCCTCCACTTT
CDR3: CASRLKGGSYNSPLHF

size: NA
V: TRBV7-9
J: TRBJ2-1
D: NA
length: 14
DNA: TGTGCCAGCAGCAAAGGGCCCTTCGAAAATGAGCAGTTCTTC
CDR3: CASSKGPFENEQFF

size: NA
V: TRBV27
J: TRBJ1-1
D: NA
length: 14
DNA: TGTGCCAGCAGTGAGAGACGGATCGGCACTGAAGCTTTCTTT
CDR3: CASSERRIGTEAFF

size: NA
V: TRBV7-2
J: TRBJ2-7
D: NA
length: 14
DNA: TGTGCCAGCAGCCCCAGCGGCCCCCCCTACGAGCAGTACTTC
CDR3: CASSPSGPPYEQYF

size: NA
V: TRBV11-1
J: TRBJ2-5
D: NA
length: 16
DNA: TGTGCCAGCAGCAAGCGTAGGACCCTCTCCGGGGAGACCCAGTACTTC
CDR3: CASSKRRTLSGETQYF

size: NA
V: TRBV28
J: TRBJ2-5
D: TRBD1
length: 15
DNA: TGTGCCAGCAGTTTGACCGGGACAGGGAAAGAGACCCAGTACTTC
CDR3: CASSLTGTGKETQYF

size: NA
V: TRBV7-2
J: TRBJ2-7
D: NA
length: 13
DNA: TGTGCCAGCAGCTTAGCTATGGGGAACGAGCAGTACTTC
CDR3: CASSLAMGNEQYF

size: NA
V: TRBV5-1
J: TRBJ1-1
D: TRBD1
length: 14
DNA: TGCGCCAGCAGCCCAAGGGACAGGGTGACTGAAGCTTTCTTT
CDR3: CASSPRDRVTEAFF

size: NA
V: TRBV6-5
J: TRBJ1-3
D: NA
length: 16
DNA: TGTGCCAGCAGTTTGTCGTACGGCTCCTCTGGAAACACCATATATTTT
CDR3: CASSLSYGSSGNTIYF

size: NA
V: TRBV5-1
J: TRBJ1-2
D: NA
length: 15
DNA: TGCGCCAGCAGGGAGGACCCAGGGGTCAGCTATGGCTACACCTTC
CDR3: CASREDPGVSYGYTF

size: NA
V: TRBV9
J: TRBJ2-1
D: NA
length: 16
DNA: TGTGCCAGCAGCGGAAGAAGGGGTGGGGTATACAATGAGCAGTTCTTC
CDR3: CASSGRRGGVYNEQFF

size: NA
V: TRBV7-8
J: TRBJ1-3
D: NA
length: 13
DNA: TGTGCCAGCAGCCCCACGTCCGGGCGTACCATATATTTT
CDR3: CASSPTSGRTIYF

size: NA
V: TRBV6-1
J: TRBJ2-7
D: NA
length: 13
DNA: TGTGCCAGCAGGAAGAGACAGAACTACGAGCAGTACTTC
CDR3: CASRKRQNYEQYF

size: NA
V: TRBV9
J: TRBJ2-3
D: NA
length: 14
DNA: TGTGCCAGCAGCGTAGGCAGGATGGGCGATACGCAGTATTTT
CDR3: CASSVGRMGDTQYF

size: NA
V: TRBV28
J: TRBJ2-7
D: NA
length: 14
DNA: TGTGCCAGCAGGGACAGTCCTACCTCCTACGAGCAGTACTTC
CDR3: CASRDSPTSYEQYF

size: NA
V: TRBV28
J: TRBJ1-5
D: NA
length: 17
DNA: TGTGCCAGCAGTACCTCTGGCTCGGGGAACAGCAATCAGCCCCAGCATTTT
CDR3: CASSTSGSGNSNQPQHF

size: NA
V: TRBV5-6
J: TRBJ1-2
D: NA
length: 14
DNA: TGTGCCAGCAGCTTGACCGGCCTGCGGGAGGGCTACACCTTC
CDR3: CASSLTGLREGYTF

size: once
V: TRBV28
J: TRBJ1-2
D: NA
length: 15
DNA: TGTGCCAGCAGTTCCGAGGGCAGGATCCACTATGGCTACACCTTC
CDR3: CASSSEGRIHYGYTF

size: NA
V: TRBV6-5
J: TRBJ2-7
D: TRBD2
length: 15
DNA: TGTGCCAGCAGGCCTAGCGGGAGGGCCAGCTACGAGCAGTACTTC
CDR3: CASRPSGRASYEQYF

size: NA
V: TRBV6-5
J: TRBJ1-4
D: NA
length: 13
DNA: TGTGCCAGCAGCTTAGTGGACGGAGAAAAACTGTTTTTT
CDR3: CASSLVDGEKLFF

size: NA
V: TRBV6-5
J: TRBJ2-5
D: TRBD2
length: 14
DNA: TGTGCCAGCAGTTACGGGGAGGGACAAGAGACCCAGTACTTC
CDR3: CASSYGEGQETQYF

size: NA
V: TRBV11-2
J: TRBJ2-1
D: NA
length: 13
DNA: TGTGCCAGCAGCTTAGATAGCCAGACCGAGCAGTTCTTC
CDR3: CASSLDSQTEQFF

size: NA
V: TRBV4-3
J: TRBJ1-2
D: NA
length: 15
DNA: TGCGCCAGCAGCCAATCTACGCGGGGCAACTATGGCTACACCTTC
CDR3: CASSQSTRGNYGYTF

size: NA
V: TRBV7-9
J: TRBJ1-2
D: NA
length: 13
DNA: TGTGCCAGCAGTTACCAAAGCCGGTTGGGCTACACCTTC
CDR3: CASSYQSRLGYTF

size: NA
V: TRBV6-1
J: TRBJ1-2
D: NA
length: 13
DNA: TGTGCCAGCCGAGGGCAGGGCTACTATGGCTACACCTTC
CDR3: CASRGQGYYGYTF

size: NA
V: TRBV7-9
J: TRBJ1-6
D: TRBD1
length: 14
DNA: TGTGCCACCAAGACAGGGGCTTTTAATTCACCCCTCCACTTT
CDR3: CATKTGAFNSPLHF

size: NA
V: TRBV7-6
J: TRBJ2-7
D: NA
length: 15
DNA: TGTGCCAGCAGTTACAGTAGGGGGGGCTCCTACGAGCAGTACTTC
CDR3: CASSYSRGGSYEQYF

size: NA
V: TRBV18
J: TRBJ2-5
D: NA
length: 10
DNA: TGTGCCAGCTCCCGAGAGACCCAGTACTTC
CDR3: CASSRETQYF

size: NA
V: TRBV5-4
J: TRBJ2-3
D: NA
length: 14
DNA: TGTGCCAGCAGCCCCGGTCCTGTCGCAGATACGCAGTATTTT
CDR3: CASSPGPVADTQYF

size: NA
V: TRBV7-2
J: TRBJ2-6
D: NA
length: 15
DNA: TGTGCCAGCAGGCCTGGGGGCGCTGGGGCCAACGTCCTGACTTTC
CDR3: CASRPGGAGANVLTF

size: NA
V: TRBV15
J: TRBJ2-7
D: NA
length: 13
DNA: TGTGCCACCAGCAGAGATCCCGGCAATTCCCAGTACTTC
CDR3: CATSRDPGNSQYF

size: few
V: TRBV18
J: TRBJ2-4
D: TRBD1
length: 17
DNA: TGTGCCAGCTCCCCCCAGGGCAGGGGAGACAGGGGGAACATTCAGTACTTC
CDR3: CASSPQGRGDRGNIQYF

size: NA
V: TRBV28
J: TRBJ1-5
D: NA
length: 13
DNA: TGTGCCAGCAGTTTTAGGGGGTATCAGCCCCAGCATTTT
CDR3: CASSFRGYQPQHF

size: medium-sized
V: TRBV16
J: TRBJ1-5
D: NA
length: 14
DNA: TGTGCCAGCAGCCTGACCAGGGGCAATCAGCCCCAGCATTTT
CDR3: CASSLTRGNQPQHF

size: NA
V: TRBV28
J: TRBJ1-5
D: NA
length: 20
DNA: TGTGCCAGCAGTTTGACCCTCTACCCGGGACGGTTCGATAGCAATCAGCCCCAGCATTTT
CDR3: CASSLTLYPGRFDSNQPQHF

size: once
V: TRBV5-6
J: TRBJ1-3
D: NA
length: 16
DNA: TGTGCCAGCAGCTTGGAGGGTCTCGGCTCTGGAAACACCATATATTTT
CDR3: CASSLEGLGSGNTIYF

size: once
V: TRBV7-2
J: TRBJ1-1
D: NA
length: 15
DNA: TGTGCCAGCAGCTTAGGAGCCCCCCTGAACACTGAAGCTTTCTTT
CDR3: CASSLGAPLNTEAFF

size: NA
V: TRBV5-6
J: TRBJ2-4
D: NA
length: 12
DNA: TGTGCCAGCAGCGTCCCAAGAAACATTCAGTACTTC
CDR3: CASSVPRNIQYF

size: NA
V: TRBV6-5
J: TRBJ1-1
D: NA
length: 11
DNA: TGTGCCAGCAGCAGGTGGCCTGAAGCTTTCTTT
CDR3: CASSRWPEAFF

size: once
V: TRBV10-2
J: TRBJ1-4
D: NA
length: 14
DNA: TGCGCCACCACCTACCCAGACACTAATGAAAAACTGTTTTTT
CDR3: CATTYPDTNEKLFF